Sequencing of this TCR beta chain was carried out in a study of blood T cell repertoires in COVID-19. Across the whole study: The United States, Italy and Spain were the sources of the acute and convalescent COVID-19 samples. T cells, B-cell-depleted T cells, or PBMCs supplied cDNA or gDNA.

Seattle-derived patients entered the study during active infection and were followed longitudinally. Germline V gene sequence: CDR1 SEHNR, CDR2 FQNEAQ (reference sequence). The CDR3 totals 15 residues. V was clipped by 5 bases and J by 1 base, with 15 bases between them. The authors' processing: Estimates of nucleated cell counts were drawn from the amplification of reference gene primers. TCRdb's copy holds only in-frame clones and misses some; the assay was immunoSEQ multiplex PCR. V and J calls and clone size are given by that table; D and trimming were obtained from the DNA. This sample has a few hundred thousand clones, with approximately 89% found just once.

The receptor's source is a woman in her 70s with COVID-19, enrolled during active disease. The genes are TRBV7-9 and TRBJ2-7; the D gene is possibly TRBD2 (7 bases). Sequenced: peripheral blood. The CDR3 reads CASSPGGGSSYEQYF. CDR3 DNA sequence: TGTGCCAGCAGCCCCGGGGGCGGGAGTTCCTACGAGCAGTACTTC. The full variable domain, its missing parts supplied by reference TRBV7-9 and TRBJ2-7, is DTGVSQNPRHKITKRGQNVTFRCDPISEHNRLYWYRQTLGQGPEFLTYFQNEAQLEKSRLLSDRFSAERPKGSFSTLEIQRTEQGDSAMYLCASSPGGGSSYEQYFGPGTRLTVT.